This T cell receptor beta chain was documented in a study of blood T cell repertoires in COVID-19. About the study: Samples taken during acute and convalescent COVID-19 were collected in the United States, Italy and Spain.

Original data processing: Reference gene primer amplification gave nucleated cell count estimates. TCRdb's copy holds only in-frame clones and misses some; the assay was immunoSEQ multiplex PCR. The V and J calls and clone size are taken from that table; D and trimming were inferred from the DNA. The sample consists of 490,000 or so clones, about 85% of them appearing once. Individuals drawn from 24 US areas were roughly 18 to 95 years old. Donors were grouped by their self-reported clinical history. The sequence came from a woman aged 55-75 years who had recovered from COVID-19. Sequencing was done on a sample of PBMCs or T cells enriched from blood (not recorded which).

In DNA, the CDR3 is TGTGCCAGCAGCCCGGGCGGGGGAGGGAACACTGAAGCTTTCTTT. Its translation: CASSPGGGGNTEAFF. The chain is built from TRBV7-9 and TRBJ1-1; a possible D gene is TRBD1 (5 bases). Trimming shortened V by 5 bases and J by 1 base, and 14 bases separated the two germline ends. The CDR3 has 15 amino acids. CDR1 and CDR2 (germline): SEHNR, FQNEAQ (reference sequence). The variable domain in full, completed from reference TRBV7-9 and TRBJ1-1, reads DTGVSQNPRHKITKRGQNVTFRCDPISEHNRLYWYRQTLGQGPEFLTYFQNEAQLEKSRLLSDRFSAERPKGSFSTLEIQRTEQGDSAMYLCASSPGGGGNTEAFFGQGTRLTVV.